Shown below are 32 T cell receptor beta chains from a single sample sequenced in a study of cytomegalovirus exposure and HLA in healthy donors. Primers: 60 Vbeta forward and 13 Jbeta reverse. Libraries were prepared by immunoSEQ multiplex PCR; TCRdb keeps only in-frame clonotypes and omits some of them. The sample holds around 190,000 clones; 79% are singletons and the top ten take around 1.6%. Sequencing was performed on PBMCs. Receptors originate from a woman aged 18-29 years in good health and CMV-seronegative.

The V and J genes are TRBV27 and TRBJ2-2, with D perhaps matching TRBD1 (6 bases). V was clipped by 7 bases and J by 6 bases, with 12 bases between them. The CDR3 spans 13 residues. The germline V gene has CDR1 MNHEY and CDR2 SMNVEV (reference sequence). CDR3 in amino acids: CASNTGHAGELFF. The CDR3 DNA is TGTGCCAGCAATACAGGGCACGCCGGGGAGCTGTTTTTT.

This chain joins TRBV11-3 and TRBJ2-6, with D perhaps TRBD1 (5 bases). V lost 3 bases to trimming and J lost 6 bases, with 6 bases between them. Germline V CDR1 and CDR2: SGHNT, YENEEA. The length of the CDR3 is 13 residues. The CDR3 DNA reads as TGTGCCAGCAGCTTGGACACGGCCAACGTCCTGACTTTC. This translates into CASSLDTANVLTF.

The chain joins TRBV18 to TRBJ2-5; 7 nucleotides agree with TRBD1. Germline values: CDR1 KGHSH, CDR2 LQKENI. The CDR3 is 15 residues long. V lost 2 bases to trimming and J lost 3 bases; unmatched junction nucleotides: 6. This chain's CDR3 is CASSPLEGAKETQYF. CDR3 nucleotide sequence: TGTGCCAGCTCACCATTAGAGGGGGCCAAAGAGACCCAGTACTTC.

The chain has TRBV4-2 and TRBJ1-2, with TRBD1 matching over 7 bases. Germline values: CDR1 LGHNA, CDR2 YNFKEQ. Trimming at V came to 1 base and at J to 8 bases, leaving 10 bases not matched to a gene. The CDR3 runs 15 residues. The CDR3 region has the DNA TGTGCCAGCAGCCAAGGAATTTCTAGGGGGCGAGGCTACACCTTC. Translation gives CASSQGISRGRGYTF.

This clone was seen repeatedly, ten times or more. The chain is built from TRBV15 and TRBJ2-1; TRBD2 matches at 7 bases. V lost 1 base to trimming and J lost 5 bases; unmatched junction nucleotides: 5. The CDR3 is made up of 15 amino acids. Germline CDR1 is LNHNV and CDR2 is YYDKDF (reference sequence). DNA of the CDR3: TGTGCCACCAGCAGAGGCGGGGGATCCGACAATGAGCAGTTCTTC. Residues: CATSRGGGSDNEQFF.

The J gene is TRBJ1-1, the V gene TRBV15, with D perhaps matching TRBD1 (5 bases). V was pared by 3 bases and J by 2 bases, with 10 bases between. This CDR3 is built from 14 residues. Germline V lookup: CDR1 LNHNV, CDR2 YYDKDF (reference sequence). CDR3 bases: TGTGCCACCAGCAGCGACAGTGCAAACACTGAAGCTTTCTTT. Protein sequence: CATSSDSANTEAFF.

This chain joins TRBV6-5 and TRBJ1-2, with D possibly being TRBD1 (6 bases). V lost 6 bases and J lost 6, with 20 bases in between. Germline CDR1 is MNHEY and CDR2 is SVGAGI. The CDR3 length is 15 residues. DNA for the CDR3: TGTGCCAGCAGCTCCGGACAGACTCATGCGCATGGCTACACCTTC. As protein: CASSSGQTHAHGYTF.

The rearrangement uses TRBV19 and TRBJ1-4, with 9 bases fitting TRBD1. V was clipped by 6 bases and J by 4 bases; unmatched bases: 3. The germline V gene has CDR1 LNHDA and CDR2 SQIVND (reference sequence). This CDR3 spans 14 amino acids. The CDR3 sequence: CASSTGGGNEKLFF. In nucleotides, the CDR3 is TGTGCCAGTAGCACAGGGGGCGGTAATGAAAAACTGTTTTTT.

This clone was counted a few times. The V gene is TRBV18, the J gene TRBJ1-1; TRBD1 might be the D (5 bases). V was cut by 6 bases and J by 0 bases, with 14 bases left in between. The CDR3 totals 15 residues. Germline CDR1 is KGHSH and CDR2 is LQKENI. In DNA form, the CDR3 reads TGTGCCAGCTCGGACAAACAGCTAATGAACACTGAAGCTTTCTTT. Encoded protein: CASSDKQLMNTEAFF.

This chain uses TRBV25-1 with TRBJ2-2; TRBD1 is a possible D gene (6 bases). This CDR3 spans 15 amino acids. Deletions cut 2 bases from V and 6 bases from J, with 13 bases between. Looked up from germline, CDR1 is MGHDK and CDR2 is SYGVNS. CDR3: CASSEPGHVPGELFF. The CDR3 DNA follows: TGTGCCAGCAGTGAACCGGGACACGTCCCCGGGGAGCTGTTTTTT.

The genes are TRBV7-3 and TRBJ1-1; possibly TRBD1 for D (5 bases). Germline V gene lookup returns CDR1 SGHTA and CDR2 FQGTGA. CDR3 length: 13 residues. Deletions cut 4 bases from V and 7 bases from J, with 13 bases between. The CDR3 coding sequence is TGTGCCAGCAGCTCCCAATTTCAGGGTGAAGCTTTCTTT. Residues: CASSSQFQGEAFF.

CDR3 in DNA: TGCGCCAGCAGCCAAACGGGACAGGGGCCAGCTAGCTATGGCTACACCTTC. This translates into CASSQTGQGPASYGYTF. The chain couples TRBV4-3 to TRBJ1-2; TRBD1 agrees at 10 bases. Germline values: CDR1 LGHNA, CDR2 YSLEER. After removal of 2 bases from V and 4 bases from J, the junction contained 10 bases not matched to a gene. There are 17 residues in the CDR3.

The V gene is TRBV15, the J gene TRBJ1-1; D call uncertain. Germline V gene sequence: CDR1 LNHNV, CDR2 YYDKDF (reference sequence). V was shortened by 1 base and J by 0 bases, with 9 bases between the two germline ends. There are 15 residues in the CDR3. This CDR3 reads CATSRVSEMNTEAFF. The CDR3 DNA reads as TGTGCCACCAGCAGAGTATCAGAAATGAACACTGAAGCTTTCTTT.

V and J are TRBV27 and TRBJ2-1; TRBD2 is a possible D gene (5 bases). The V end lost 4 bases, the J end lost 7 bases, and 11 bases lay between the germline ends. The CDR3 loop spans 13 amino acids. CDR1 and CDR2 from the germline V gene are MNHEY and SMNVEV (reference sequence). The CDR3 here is CASSWSSLNEQFF. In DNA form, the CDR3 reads TGTGCCAGCAGTTGGTCTAGCCTAAATGAGCAGTTCTTC.

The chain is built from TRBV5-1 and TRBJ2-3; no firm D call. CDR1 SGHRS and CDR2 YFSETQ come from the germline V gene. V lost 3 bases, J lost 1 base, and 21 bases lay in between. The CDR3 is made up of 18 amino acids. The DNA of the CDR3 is TGCGCCAGCAGCTCCCCCTATCGCGCTAGACTCGGCACAGATACGCAGTATTTT. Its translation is CASSSPYRARLGTDTQYF.

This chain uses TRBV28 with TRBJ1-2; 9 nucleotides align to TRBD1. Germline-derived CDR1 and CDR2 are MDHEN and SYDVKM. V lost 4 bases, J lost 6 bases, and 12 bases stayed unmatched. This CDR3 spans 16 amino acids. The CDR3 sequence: CASSSSGQGKVHGYTF. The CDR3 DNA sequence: TGTGCCAGCAGTTCGTCCGGACAGGGGAAAGTCCATGGCTACACCTTC.

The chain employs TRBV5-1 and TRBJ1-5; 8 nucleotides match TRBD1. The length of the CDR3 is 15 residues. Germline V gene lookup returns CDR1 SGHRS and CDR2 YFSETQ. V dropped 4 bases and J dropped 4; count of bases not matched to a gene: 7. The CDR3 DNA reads TGCGCCAGCAGCCCCGGGACAGGTGGTAATCAGCCCCAGCATTTT. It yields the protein CASSPGTGGNQPQHF.

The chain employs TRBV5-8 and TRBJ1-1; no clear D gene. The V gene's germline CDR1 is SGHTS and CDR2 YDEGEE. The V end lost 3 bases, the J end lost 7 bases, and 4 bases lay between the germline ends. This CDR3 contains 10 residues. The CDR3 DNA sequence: TGTGCCAGCAGCTCGGTTGAAGCTTTCTTT. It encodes CASSSVEAFF.

CDR3 in amino acids: CSVPLAGHTGELFF. CDR3 sequence (DNA): TGCAGCGTGCCACTAGCGGGGCACACCGGGGAGCTGTTTTTT. This chain connects TRBV29-1 to TRBJ2-2, with 10 positions matching TRBD2. Germline CDR1 SQVTM, CDR2 ANQGSEA. The CDR3 is 14 residues long. V was clipped by 6 bases and J by 3 bases; unmatched bases: 4.

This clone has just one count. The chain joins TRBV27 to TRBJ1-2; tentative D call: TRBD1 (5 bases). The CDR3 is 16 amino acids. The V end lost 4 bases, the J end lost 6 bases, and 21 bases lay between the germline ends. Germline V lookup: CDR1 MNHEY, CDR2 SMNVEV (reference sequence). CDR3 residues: CASSSTRPQGFHGYTF. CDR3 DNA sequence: TGTGCCAGCAGTTCCACTCGACCTCAGGGATTCCATGGCTACACCTTC.

CDR3 in DNA: TGTGCCAGCAGCAAGGGGACTAGCATTGGTTACGAGCAGTACTTC. Amino acids: CASSKGTSIGYEQYF. The chain employs TRBV5-6 and TRBJ2-7; 9 positions match TRBD2. V trimming: 4 bases; J trimming: 4 bases; junction bases outside the gene matches: 9. There are 15 residues in the CDR3. The germline V gene has CDR1 SGHDT and CDR2 YYEEEE.

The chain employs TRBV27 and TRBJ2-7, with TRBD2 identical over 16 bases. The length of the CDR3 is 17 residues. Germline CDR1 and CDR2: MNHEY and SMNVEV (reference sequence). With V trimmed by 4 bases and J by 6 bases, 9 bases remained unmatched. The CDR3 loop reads CASSSPGTSGGASEQYF. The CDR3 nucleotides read TGTGCCAGCAGTTCCCCCGGGACTAGCGGGGGGGCCTCCGAGCAGTACTTC.

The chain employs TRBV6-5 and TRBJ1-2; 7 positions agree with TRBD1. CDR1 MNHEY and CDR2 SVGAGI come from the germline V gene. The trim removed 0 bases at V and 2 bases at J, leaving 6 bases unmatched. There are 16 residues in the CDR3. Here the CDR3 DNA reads TGTGCCAGCAGTTACTCGGGCAGGGGGGTCAACTATGGCTACACCTTC. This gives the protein CASSYSGRGVNYGYTF.

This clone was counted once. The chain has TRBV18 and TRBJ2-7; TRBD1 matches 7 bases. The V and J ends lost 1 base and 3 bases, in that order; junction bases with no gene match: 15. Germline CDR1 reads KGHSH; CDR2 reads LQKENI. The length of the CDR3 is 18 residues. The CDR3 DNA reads TGTGCCAGCTCACCACGGACAGGTGGGGGTCTGGACGACTACGAGCAGTACTTC. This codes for CASSPRTGGGLDDYEQYF.

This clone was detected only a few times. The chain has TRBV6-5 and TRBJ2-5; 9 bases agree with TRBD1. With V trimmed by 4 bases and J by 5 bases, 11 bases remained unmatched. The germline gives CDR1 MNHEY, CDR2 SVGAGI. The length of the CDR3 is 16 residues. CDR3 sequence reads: CASSSHRDRDEETQYF. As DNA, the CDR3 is TGTGCCAGCAGTTCTCACCGGGACAGGGATGAGGAGACCCAGTACTTC.

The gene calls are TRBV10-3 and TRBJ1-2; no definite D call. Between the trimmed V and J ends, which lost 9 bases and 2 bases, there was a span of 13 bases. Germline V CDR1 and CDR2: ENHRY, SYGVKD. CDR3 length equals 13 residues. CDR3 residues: CAISRHTNYGYTF. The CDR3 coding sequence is TGTGCCATATCCAGGCATACCAACTATGGCTACACCTTC.

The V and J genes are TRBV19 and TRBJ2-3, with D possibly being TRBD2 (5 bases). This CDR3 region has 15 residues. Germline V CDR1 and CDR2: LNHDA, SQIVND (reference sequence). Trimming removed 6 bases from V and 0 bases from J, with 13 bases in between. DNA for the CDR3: TGTGCCAGTAGACTTAGCGAGGGCAGCACAGATACGCAGTATTTT. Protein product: CASRLSEGSTDTQYF. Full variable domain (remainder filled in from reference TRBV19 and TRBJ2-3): DGGITQSPKYLFRKEGQNVTLSCEQNLNHDAMYWYRQDPGQGLRLIYYSQIVNDFQKGDIAEGYSVSREKKESFPLTVTSAQKNPTAFYLCASRLSEGSTDTQYFGPGTRLTVL.

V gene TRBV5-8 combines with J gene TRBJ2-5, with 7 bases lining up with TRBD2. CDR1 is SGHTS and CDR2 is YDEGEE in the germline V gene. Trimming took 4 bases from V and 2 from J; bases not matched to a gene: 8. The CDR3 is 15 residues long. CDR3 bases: TGTGCCAGCAGCCCCAATAGGGGAGGGCAAGAGACCCAGTACTTC. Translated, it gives CASSPNRGGQETQYF.

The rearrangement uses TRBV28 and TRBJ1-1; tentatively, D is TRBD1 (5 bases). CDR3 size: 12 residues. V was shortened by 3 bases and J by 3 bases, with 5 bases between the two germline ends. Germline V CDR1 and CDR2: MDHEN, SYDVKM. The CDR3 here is CASSLGHTEAFF. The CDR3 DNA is TGTGCCAGCAGTTTGGGGCACACTGAAGCTTTCTTT.

CDR3 bases: TGTGCCAGCAGCTATGCCGGGACAGGGAACTATGGCTACACCTTC. Residues: CASSYAGTGNYGYTF. This chain joins TRBV7-9 and TRBJ1-2, with 9 nucleotides matching TRBD1. Germline V gives CDR1 SEHNR, CDR2 FQNEAQ (reference sequence). This CDR3 contains 15 residues. J gave up 2 bases and V 4 bases, and 5 bases lay outside the gene matches.

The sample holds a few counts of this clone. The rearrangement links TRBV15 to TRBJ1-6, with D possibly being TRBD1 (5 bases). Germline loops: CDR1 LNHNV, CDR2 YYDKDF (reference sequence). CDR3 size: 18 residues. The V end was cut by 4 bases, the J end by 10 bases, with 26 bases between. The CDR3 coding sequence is TGTGCCACCAGCATACCTTACGGACAAGGGCCCCTGGGATCACCCCTCCACTTT. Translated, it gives CATSIPYGQGPLGSPLHF.

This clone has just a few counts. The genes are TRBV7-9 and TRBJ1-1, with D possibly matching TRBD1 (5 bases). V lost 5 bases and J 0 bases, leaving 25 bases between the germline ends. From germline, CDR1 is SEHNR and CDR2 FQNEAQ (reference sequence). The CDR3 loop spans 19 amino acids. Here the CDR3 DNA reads TGTGCCAGCAGCCCCCTCCTACAGGCCGCGCCCGGAATGAACACTGAAGCTTTCTTT. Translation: CASSPLLQAAPGMNTEAFF.